A selection of T cell receptor beta chains follows, all from one sample in a study of CD8 T cells in Susac syndrome. TCRdb re-derived calls from the immunoSEQ multiplex PCR reads in MiXCR, one entry per CDR3 protein. The sample lists under 200,000 distinct CDR3 sequences; approximately 95% were seen once. The sample taken for sequencing was CD8+ T cells from PBMCs. The origin of the receptors is a human donor with multiple sclerosis. Each CDR3 is given with its conserved first and last residue. D genes are given only for firm matches. Clone size is shown for a subset of rows, as once, few, many or a class of expanded clone.

CASSLNPGVDEKLFF	TGTGCCAGCAGCTTAAATCCAGGGGTGGATGAAAAACTGTTTTTT	-	15	once	TRBV7-9	TRBJ1-4
CASSILRQNTEAFF	TGTGCCAGTAGTATCCTTCGACAGAACACTGAAGCTTTCTTT	-	14	-	TRBV19	TRBJ1-1
CSASDRTYEQYF	TGCAGTGCTAGTGACAGGACCTACGAGCAGTACTTC	-	12	-	TRBV20-1	TRBJ2-7
CASSSRARTSADYGYTF	TGTGCCAGCAGCTCCCGGGCCAGAACCTCGGCCGACTATGGCTACACCTTC	-	17	-	TRBV9	TRBJ1-2
CASSAPGGMRTEAFF	TGTGCCAGCAGCGCGCCCGGGGGGATGAGGACTGAAGCTTTCTTT	-	15	once	TRBV7-9	TRBJ1-1
CASSESASGFVDTQYF	TGTGCCAGCAGTGAATCGGCTAGCGGGTTTGTAGATACGCAGTATTTT	TRBD2	16	-	TRBV25-1	TRBJ2-3
CSATTPGPTSSETQYF	TGCAGTGCCACTACCCCGGGGCCGACCAGCAGTGAGACCCAGTACTTC	-	16	-	TRBV20-1	TRBJ2-5
CASSQGPLSGEQFF	TGCGCCAGCAGCCAGGGGCCCCTATCCGGTGAGCAGTTCTTC	-	14	-	TRBV4-1	TRBJ2-1
CASSSTGGREADTQYF	TGTGCCAGCAGCTCAACAGGGGGCAGAGAGGCAGATACGCAGTATTTT	TRBD1	16	-	TRBV13	TRBJ2-3
CASSQTRMNTEAFF	TGTGCCAGCAGCCAAACCCGGATGAACACTGAAGCTTTCTTT	-	14	-	TRBV3-1	TRBJ1-1
CASSFQGDYNEQFF	TGTGCCAGCAGTTTTCAGGGGGATTACAATGAGCAGTTCTTC	TRBD1	14	-	TRBV27	TRBJ2-1
CAVGGEQFF	TGTGCCGTCGGGGGTGAGCAGTTCTTC	-	9	-	TRBV27	TRBJ2-1
CASSLSTPYNEQFF	TGCGCCAGCAGCTTGAGTACCCCCTACAATGAGCAGTTCTTC	-	14	-	TRBV5-1	TRBJ2-1
CASSLRGGTRPEQYF	TGTGCCAGCAGCTTAAGGGGAGGGACAAGACCTGAGCAGTACTTC	-	15	-	TRBV7-3	TRBJ2-7
CASSRWEGTNTGELFF	TGTGCCAGCAGCCGTTGGGAGGGGACGAACACCGGGGAGCTGTTTTTT	TRBD2	16	-	TRBV3-1	TRBJ2-2
CSVGDPYEQYF	TGCAGCGTTGGGGATCCCTACGAGCAGTACTTC	-	11	-	TRBV29-1	TRBJ2-7
CASSAVAGKQFF	TGTGCCAGCAGCGCAGTGGCGGGGAAGCAGTTCTTC	-	12	-	TRBV7-9	TRBJ2-1
CASSQSSGTGYSGANVLTF	TGTGCCAGCAGCCAGTCCTCCGGGACAGGGTACTCTGGGGCCAACGTCCTGACTTTC	TRBD1	19	-	TRBV14	TRBJ2-6
CAWGNRRALELYEQYF	TGTGCCTGGGGCAACCGTCGGGCCTTGGAGCTCTACGAGCAGTACTTC	-	16	-	TRBV30	TRBJ2-7
CASSLQGQVYEQYF	TGTGCCAGCAGCCTTCAGGGGCAGGTCTACGAGCAGTACTTC	-	14	-	TRBV7-9	TRBJ2-7
CASSLEWGRGANVLTF	TGCGCCAGCAGCTTGGAGTGGGGGAGAGGGGCCAACGTCCTGACTTTC	-	16	-	TRBV5-1	TRBJ2-6
CASSAGLAYEQYF	TGCGCCAGCAGCGCGGGACTAGCCTACGAGCAGTACTTC	TRBD2	13	-	TRBV4-1	TRBJ2-7
CAINRLAGSTDTQYF	TGTGCCATTAACCGACTAGCGGGGAGCACAGATACGCAGTATTTT	TRBD2	15	-	TRBV10-3	TRBJ2-3